The clone carrying this T cell receptor beta chain was detected only a few times. The antigen is unknown. This record belongs to a study of T-cell reconstitution after alpha-beta-depleted transplantation in children. Study-level results: Reports say that about two months after transplant, the alpha-beta T cells came out of several hundred graft clones that had expanded. When one year had passed after transplant, most T-cell counts and diversity came from newly produced T cells. After transplant, high TCRbeta diversity at day 60 in some patients arose from surviving recipient T cells and thymic progenitors.

After removal of 3 bases from V and 4 bases from J, the junction contained 10 bases not matched to a gene. CDR3 length equals 17 residues. Germline values: CDR1 MNHEY, CDR2 SMNVEV (reference sequence). Unique molecular identifiers were incorporated when the TCRbeta library was constructed. TCRdb ran MiXCR on the PCR reads and lists one entry per CDR3 protein. The repertoire includes just under 150,000 distinct CDR3 sequences, about 9% of them detected once, and 15% to 20% sits in the top ten. V and J are TRBV27 and TRBJ2-2; 8 nucleotides align to TRBD1. This TCR came from a female patient aged 2 to 10 who had a stem cell transplant for congenital amegakaryocytic thrombocytopenia, so the T cells may come from the graft donor. Sequences were derived from PBMCs, mostly from graft donor cells, sampled 180 days after TCRalphabeta/CD19-depleted stem cell transplant. CDR3 region: CASSFQWPTGGTGELFF. CDR3 sequence (DNA): TGTGCCAGCAGTTTCCAGTGGCCAACAGGGGGCACCGGGGAGCTGTTTTTT.